This T cell receptor beta chain was identified in a study of T cell responses to AZD1222 COVID-19 vaccine. Study-level results: Along spike, vaccine-associated CD4 TCRs were found throughout, with dominance at 160-218 and 743-854. Baseline serology detected seropositivity in only a handful of AZD1222 recipients. Donors were chiefly white British, with a greater number of females, and clonal diversity was perhaps underestimated. As reported, nearly half of all spike-specific TCRs target variant regions that are unmutated.

Germline V gene lookup returns CDR1 MDHEN and CDR2 SYDVKM. Trimming removed 6 bases from V and 2 bases from J, with 13 bases in between. The CDR3 has 14 residues. With regard to this clone: What it binds is unknown.

TCRdb's table, derived via immunoSEQ multiplex PCR, lists solely in-frame clones and lacks some. The sample carries some 88,000 clones, roughly nine tenths recorded once. The sequenced sample was peripheral blood, obtained 28 days after the second AZD1222 dose. This clonotype was sampled from an adult who received the AZD1222 COVID-19 vaccine. J is TRBJ1-1 and V is TRBV28; D is possibly TRBD1 (5 bases). Here the CDR3 DNA reads TGTGCCAGCAGCGGACGGGGGGGAAACACTGAAGCTTTCTTT. This encodes CASSGRGGNTEAFF.